The source of this T cell receptor (beta chain) is a study of vaccination and CD4 T cells after COVID-19 (dated by TCRdb to the early 2020s). For context, the study as a whole: Every convalescent patient had a positive nasal swab PCR test for SARS-CoV-2, with mild disease in nine patients and severe disease in one. The convalescent cohort comprised six males and four females, including two Hispanic individuals, seven Caucasians, two Asians and one multiracial person. Participants got two doses of the Pfizer-BioNTech BNT162b2 vaccine (n=8) or two doses of the Moderna mRNA-1273 vaccine (n=2). Post-COVID blood samples were collected from convalescent patients a median of roughly 100 days after diagnosis, with a range of about 35 to 170 days. Post-vaccine blood samples were obtained a median of roughly 75 days after the second vaccine dose, with a range of roughly 12 to 250 days. Culture stimuli were overlapping spike peptide pools from SARS-CoV-2 and from the common cold coronaviruses HCoV-NL63, HCoV-OC43 and HCoV-229E. Control cultures received a CEFX viral epitope pool as the positive control, an HIV-1 Nef peptide pool as the negative control, or no peptide. The spike-specific CD4+ TCR repertoire was compared before and after mRNA vaccination in approximately ten COVID-19 convalescent patients and a handful of infection-naive healthy vaccine recipients.

Study-wide findings and limitations: The study included relatively few convalescent patients and did not analyze early timepoints after natural infection. Of the vaccine-specific clones found in convalescent patients, nearly all (304 of 307) were mono-reactive for SARS-CoV-2 spike instead of being cross-reactive with common cold coronaviruses. An increase in the median number of SARS-CoV-2-reactive clonotypes from approximately 20 after infection to roughly 39 after vaccination was observed, but the change was not found to be significant. Among the post-vaccine SARS-CoV-2-reactive clones in convalescent patients, a median around 90% showed up only after vaccination, which suggests vaccine-specific priming.

Receptors were amplified or captured by PCR. At the Johns Hopkins FTIC core, DNA from the cultured CD4+ T cells underwent TCR sequencing with the Oncomine TCR Beta short-read assay. The QIAamp micro DNA kit was used to extract genomic DNA from the cultured CD4+ T cells. The Oncomine TCR Beta libraries from cultured CD4+ T cells were pooled using unique dual indexes and then sequenced on an Illumina iSeq 100. The study's own analysis went as follows. Non-productive sequences were removed, and CDR3s not starting with C, not ending with F or W, or shorter than 7 amino acids were discarded. The MANAFEST web application identified antigen-specific clonotypes by comparing peptide-stimulated wells against reference wells and other culture wells. To be called positive, a clone needed an FDR below 0.05, an odds ratio above 5, and a productive frequency above 0.1% in at least two of three replicate wells. A clonotype was classed as cross-reactive if the clonotype showed significant expansion both in SARS-CoV-2 spike wells and in at least one common cold coronavirus spike condition. Levenshtein distances (stringdist) and unrooted phylogenetic trees (ape) in R version 3.6.1 were used to assess CDR3 homology. TCRdb reprocessing: public reads trimmed at Q25 with fastp, clones called with MiXCR, in-frame beta chains kept. Entries are consolidated by CDR3 protein sequence, retaining the most common genes and DNA. The V and J calls, along with clone size, are taken from TCRdb and not from the paper's own processing. The sample profile shows about 14,000 distinct CDR3 sequences; around 60% of them were found once. The top ten hold just under 20% of the sample.

This clonotype was seen only a few times. Its antigen has not been determined. No base-level quality is on record; no much larger clone is a single base apart. CDR1 and CDR2 (DFQATT, SNEGSKA) derive from the germline V gene (reference sequence). Germline trimming amounts to 5 bases on V and 7 bases on J, with 11 as the count of junction bases outside the gene matches. Including cysteine and phenylalanine, the CDR3 has 13 amino acids. Only the CDR3 DNA is retained, 39 bases long and in frame from the first base. This specimen's treatment or condition label, per the study, means: roughly 10-day PBMC culture with coronavirus spike peptide pools or control peptides (ViraFEST assay). The study used the ViraFEST assay, which expanded antigen-specific T cells with peptide pools and then identified expanded clonotypes by TCR sequencing. Positive SARS-CoV-2 PCR tests in the convalescent patients dated from March to December 2020, before Alpha, Beta and Delta variants emerged in the United States. Each well held 2.2 million or so PBMCs cultured in IMDM containing approximately 5% human AB serum and approximately 9.8 IU/ml IL-2, with 10 ug/ml peptide pools added. Half of the culture medium was replaced with fresh IL-2-containing medium on days 3 and 7. Once the cells had been in culture for about 10 days, the EasySep CD4+ T cell isolation kit was used to isolate CD4+ T cells by negative selection. Ficoll-Paque Plus gradient centrifugation was used to isolate PBMCs from whole blood, and the isolated PBMCs were then either used fresh or cryopreserved at -140C. Each culture condition was generally run in triplicate wells.

Recombination linked TRBV20-1 to TRBJ2-7; 7 bases in between match TRBD1. The TCR originated in a human donor who had recovered from COVID-19. The sequencing sample was made of CD4+ T cells from blood, cultured in vitro. The nucleotide sequence reads TGCAGTGCTTCACAGGGGCCGCAGAGGGAGCAGTACTTC. This gives the protein CSASQGPQREQYF.